These T cell receptor beta chains were read from a single sample in a study of somatic mutations in cytotoxic T cells in rheumatoid arthritis. Assay used: immunoSEQ multiplex PCR; TCRdb lists only in-frame clones, some missing. This table holds fewer than 20,000 clones, around 80% found once. Sample: CD8+ T cells sorted from blood. These receptor sequences come from an adult with rheumatoid arthritis. CDR3s include the opening cysteine and the closing phenylalanine or tryptophan. D genes are given only for firm matches. Only part of the rows carry a size: once, few, many, or a class if the clone is expanded.

clone size	V gene	J gene	D gene	CDR3 protein	CDR3 DNA
NA	TRBV9	TRBJ1-2	NA	CASSVSGPQEAYTF	TGTGCCAGCAGCGTTTCCGGGCCCCAGGAGGCCTACACCTTC
NA	TRBV30	TRBJ2-1	TRBD2	CAWVSGRAGNEQFF	TGTGCCTGGGTCAGCGGGAGGGCCGGGAATGAGCAGTTCTTC
NA	TRBV7-6	TRBJ2-1	TRBD2	CASSLGGSNEQFF	TGTGCCAGCAGCTTAGGCGGGAGTAATGAGCAGTTCTTC
NA	TRBV2	TRBJ2-5	NA	CASSETQGDQETQYF	TGTGCCAGCAGTGAAACACAGGGTGACCAAGAGACCCAGTACTTC
NA	TRBV30	TRBJ2-7	NA	CAWTERQPPLEF	TGTGCCTGGACCGAAAGACAGCCTCCCTTAGAATTC
NA	TRBV7-6	TRBJ2-1	TRBD2	CASSLVEREGPPSGNEQFF	TGTGCCAGCAGCTTAGTCGAACGGGAGGGCCCCCCCTCTGGCAATGAGCAGTTCTTC
NA	TRBV19	TRBJ1-1	NA	CASSITGPNTEAFF	TGTGCCAGTAGTATAACCGGGCCGAACACTGAAGCTTTCTTT
NA	TRBV5-4	TRBJ1-6	NA	CASSFVGGLYNSPLHF	TGTGCCAGCAGCTTCGTCGGGGGCTTGTATAATTCACCCCTCCACTTT
NA	TRBV6-5	TRBJ2-7	NA	CASSYQGHGGAYEQYF	TGTGCCAGCAGTTACCAGGGCCACGGTGGGGCCTACGAGCAGTACTTC
once	TRBV7-9	TRBJ1-3	NA	CASSHTGSGNTIYF	TGTGCCAGCAGTCATACAGGCTCTGGAAACACCATATATTTT
NA	TRBV30	TRBJ1-5	NA	CAWSSGHNQPQHF	TGTGCCTGGAGTTCGGGACACAATCAGCCCCAGCATTTT
NA	TRBV5-6	TRBJ2-2	TRBD1	CASSFGTGSSGELFF	TGTGCCAGCAGCTTTGGGACAGGGTCCTCCGGGGAGCTGTTTTTT
NA	TRBV19	TRBJ2-7	NA	CASSPGSYEQYF	TGTGCCAGTAGTCCCGGATCCTACGAGCAGTACTTC
NA	TRBV5-1	TRBJ2-7	NA	CASSLGTEIYEQYF	TGCGCCAGCAGCTTGGGTACCGAAATCTACGAGCAGTACTTC
NA	TRBV19	TRBJ2-1	NA	CASSIFNEQFF	TGTGCCAGTAGTATATTTAATGAGCAGTTCTTC
few	TRBV4-2	TRBJ1-1	NA	CASSQDGGRLNTEAFF	TGTGCCAGCAGCCAAGATGGGGGACGGCTGAACACTGAAGCTTTCTTT
few	TRBV6-1	TRBJ2-7	NA	CASSTGQPTYEQYF	TGTGCCAGCAGTACAGGACAGCCCACCTACGAGCAGTACTTC
NA	TRBV25-1	TRBJ2-1	TRBD2	CASHPGTSGYNEQFF	TGTGCCAGCCATCCCGGGACTAGCGGGTACAATGAGCAGTTCTTC
NA	TRBV2	TRBJ1-3	NA	CATKSQGITGNTIYF	TGTGCCACCAAGTCACAGGGAATTACTGGAAACACCATATATTTT
NA	TRBV19	TRBJ2-7	NA	CASSPGHRYEQYF	TGTGCCAGTAGTCCGGGACATCGCTACGAGCAGTACTTC
few	TRBV4-2	TRBJ2-7	NA	CASSPTSSYEQYF	TGTGCCAGCAGCCCGACTAGCTCCTACGAGCAGTACTTC
NA	TRBV7-9	TRBJ2-7	NA	CASTRIGEQYF	TGTGCCAGCACCAGGATTGGAGAGCAGTACTTC
NA	TRBV29-1	TRBJ1-2	TRBD1	CSVVGGQAANYGYTF	TGCAGCGTTGTCGGGGGACAGGCGGCTAACTATGGCTACACCTTC
NA	TRBV6-5	TRBJ2-7	NA	CASSYGGSYEQYF	TGTGCCAGCAGTTACGGGGGATCCTACGAGCAGTACTTC
NA	TRBV6-5	TRBJ1-5	TRBD1	CASSYTGGFNQPQHF	TGTGCCAGCAGTTACACAGGGGGCTTCAATCAGCCCCAGCATTTT
NA	TRBV6-4	TRBJ1-2	TRBD1	CASSDSGTGARPFYGYTF	TGTGCCAGCAGTGACTCGGGGACAGGGGCGCGCCCCTTCTATGGCTACACCTTC
once	TRBV6-5	TRBJ1-4	NA	CASSSGATNEKLFF	TGTGCCAGCAGTTCAGGGGCAACTAATGAAAAACTGTTTTTT
NA	TRBV27	TRBJ2-1	NA	CASTWGGAGGNEQFF	TGTGCCAGCACTTGGGGCGGGGCAGGGGGCAATGAGCAGTTCTTC
NA	TRBV27	TRBJ2-1	TRBD2	CASSLLSGDNEQFF	TGTGCCAGCAGTTTACTTAGCGGGGACAATGAGCAGTTCTTC
NA	TRBV19	TRBJ2-1	NA	CASIEGAPYNEQFF	TGTGCCAGTATTGAGGGAGCGCCCTACAATGAGCAGTTCTTC
NA	TRBV6-1	TRBJ2-1	TRBD2	CASRSGREEVEQFF	TGTGCCAGCAGGTCGGGACGGGAGGAGGTTGAGCAGTTCTTC
NA	TRBV7-6	TRBJ1-1	NA	CASSLSLGENTEAFF	TGTGCCAGCAGCTTATCTCTTGGGGAGAACACTGAAGCTTTCTTT
NA	TRBV11-1	TRBJ1-1	NA	CASSSVHGIGTEAFF	TGTGCCAGCAGCTCCGTTCACGGTATTGGCACTGAAGCTTTCTTT
NA	TRBV7-9	TRBJ2-3	TRBD2	CASRFGNYGRKDTQYF	TGTGCCAGCAGATTTGGGAACTACGGGAGGAAAGATACGCAGTATTTT
NA	TRBV4-1	TRBJ2-5	TRBD2	CASSQQGLGQETQYF	TGCGCCAGCAGCCAACAGGGACTAGGGCAAGAGACCCAGTACTTC
NA	TRBV6-4	TRBJ2-3	TRBD2	CASSEGSGGAGTDTQYF	TGTGCCAGCAGTGAAGGTAGCGGGGGGGCCGGGACAGATACGCAGTATTTT
once	TRBV30	TRBJ2-5	NA	CAWGVEETQYF	TGTGCCTGGGGTGTTGAAGAGACCCAGTACTTC
NA	TRBV4-1	TRBJ2-1	NA	CASSQAPGVNEQFF	TGCGCCAGCAGCCAAGCCCCCGGGGTCAATGAGCAGTTCTTC
NA	TRBV11-2	TRBJ2-7	NA	CATLLGAMGEQYF	TGTGCCACTCTCTTGGGGGCGATGGGCGAGCAGTACTTC
NA	TRBV7-9	TRBJ1-3	NA	CASWREAGNTIYF	TGTGCCAGCTGGAGAGAGGCTGGAAACACCATATATTTT
NA	TRBV5-1	TRBJ2-7	NA	CASSLVGNEQYF	TGCGCCAGCAGCTTGGTAGGGAACGAGCAGTACTTC
NA	TRBV5-6	TRBJ2-7	NA	CASSSIGSYEQYF	TGTGCCAGCAGCTCAATCGGTTCCTACGAGCAGTACTTC
NA	TRBV7-8	TRBJ2-3	TRBD2	CASNQRGGTDTQYF	TGTGCCAGCAACCAGCGGGGGGGCACAGATACGCAGTATTTT
NA	TRBV7-8	TRBJ2-7	NA	CASSLLRESSYEQYF	TGTGCCAGCAGCTTACTCAGGGAAAGCTCCTACGAGCAGTACTTC
NA	TRBV29-1	TRBJ2-2	TRBD1	CSVEGGTGGVLEELFF	TGCAGCGTTGAAGGGGGGACAGGGGGCGTTTTAGAGGAGCTGTTTTTT
NA	TRBV6-5	TRBJ2-3	NA	CASSYSEWGGPDTQYF	TGTGCCAGCAGTTACTCGGAGTGGGGGGGCCCGGATACGCAGTATTTT
NA	TRBV19	TRBJ2-1	NA	CASSIKPNEQFF	TGTGCCAGTAGTATCAAGCCCAATGAGCAGTTCTTC
NA	TRBV6-5	TRBJ2-5	NA	CASSSPGLQETQYF	TGTGCCAGCAGTTCCCCGGGACTTCAAGAGACCCAGTACTTC
few	TRBV18	TRBJ2-5	NA	CASSPPAAAQETQYF	TGTGCCAGCTCACCACCGGCGGCAGCCCAAGAGACCCAGTACTTC
NA	TRBV6-5	TRBJ1-2	NA	CASSYSGERDGYTF	TGTGCCAGCAGTTACTCCGGGGAGAGGGATGGCTACACCTTC
NA	TRBV19	TRBJ1-1	NA	CASMGTEAFF	TGTGCCAGTATGGGGACTGAAGCTTTCTTT
NA	TRBV27	TRBJ2-2	TRBD2	CASTMGGAYTGELFF	TGTGCCAGCACCATGGGAGGGGCGTACACCGGGGAGCTGTTTTTT
few	TRBV27	TRBJ1-1	NA	CASSPTVNTEAFF	TGTGCCAGCAGCCCGACAGTGAACACTGAAGCTTTCTTT
NA	TRBV4-1	TRBJ2-7	TRBD2	CASSQLERGGHEQYF	TGCGCCAGCAGCCAATTGGAGCGGGGGGGCCACGAGCAGTACTTC
few	TRBV2	TRBJ1-6	NA	CAILRQAYNSPLHF	TGTGCCATCCTTCGACAAGCTTATAATTCACCCCTCCACTTT